This TCR beta chain was identified during a study of beta chain features in type 1 diabetes (dated by TCRdb to between 2018 and 2020). For the wider study: Mean age, gender distribution, total cell number and subset yield did not differ between patients and healthy donors. A total of 85 million to 110 million sorted cells were examined across all samples, and RNA yield correlated strongly with the number of cells per subset. The study compared the TCRB repertoires of sorted circulating CD4+ T cell subsets in recently diagnosed type 1 diabetes patients with those in matched healthy donors. Regulatory and stem cell-like memory subsets were obtained from only 8 patients and about eight healthy donors, while naive and central memory subsets were obtained from all 30 or so donors.

The paper as a whole reports these results and caveats: Because small numbers of individuals were included in the HLA sub-analyses, any influence of HLA type on TCRB rearrangement was left unresolved. Type 1 diabetes patients showed a moderate but significant shortening of TCRB CDR3 length in all four CD4+ subsets. Sequencing cDNA rather than genomic DNA could over-represent highly expressing activated cells, although activation and CD3 levels did not differ between groups. Naive, central memory and regulatory TCRB repertoires appeared more similar among patients than among healthy donors. Shorter templates might have been favored by PCR, but patient and control samples were amplified and corrected together, so both groups would have been affected equally by any skew. At VDJ recombination sites, patients with type 1 diabetes made fewer insertions and deleted more nucleotides, a pattern implying thymic rearrangement abnormalities.

This clone was picked up many times. No cognate antigen has been identified for it. No base-level quality is on record; no much larger clone is a single base apart. Each donor gave one peripheral blood draw, averaging approximately 0.12 L, which was collected into heparinised tubes. A BD FACSAria II was used to sort naive, central memory, regulatory and stem cell-like memory CD4+ T cells with a panel that included CD45RO, CCR7, CD25, CD127, CD95 and CD27. Every sorted population had a purity above 95%. Right away, PBMCs were isolated by Lymphoprep density gradient centrifugation and were stained directly, with no culture step. To minimize batch effects, samples were stained and sorted in pairs, one healthy donor with one patient per experiment. Taken from cysteine to phenylalanine, the CDR3 has 17 residues. Only CDR3 DNA is held: 51 bases, read in frame from base 1. The junction shows trimming of 5 bases on V and 5 bases on J, plus 22 bases between the germline ends. CDR1 and CDR2, looked up from the germline V gene (reference sequence), are MNHEY and SMNVEV.

The entire amount of isolated RNA was reverse transcribed using the High Capacity cDNA Reverse Transcription Kit, so the sequenced TCRB transcripts were expressed ones. Naive, central memory and regulatory T cell samples underwent deep immunoSEQ sequencing, averaging approximately 3.5 million total reads per sample. After sorted cells were lysed in RLT buffer, RNA was extracted with DNase-treated RNeasy Micro or Mini kits, with the choice depending on cell number. Each cell subset was processed on its own to prevent cross-contamination, while patient and healthy donor samples were processed together. Using the immunoSEQ multiplex PCR, TCRB sequences were amplified from cDNA into 87-bp fragments spanning the CDR3 region. Sequencing of the amplicons was done on the Illumina HiSeq platform. In the original analysis: PCR bias was computationally corrected using synthetic template baselines, reads within Hamming distance 2 were collapsed, and singletons that could not be merged were discarded. Reads were aligned to IMGT to assign V, D and J genes, CDR3 length, and insertions or deletions at six rearrangement sites. Clonotype counts were normalized to sorted cell number within each subset before computing true diversity and Gini coefficients with the tcR R package. The overlap coefficient, calculated on TCRB nucleotide sequences, was used to quantify repertoire sharing. The table was pulled from immuneACCESS by TCRdb, which kept in-frame rearrangements only. Such tables lose some clones; where checked, under half of the loss comes from unresolved V genes, and the rest has no known cause. The V and J calls and clone size come from that table; D and trimming were worked out from the DNA. In this sample the table shows 250,000 to 300,000 clones, about 8% of which occur a single time. The ten largest account for over 0.8% of the sample.

This TCR was recovered from a woman aged 18 to 35 in good health. The V gene is TRBV27 and the J gene is TRBJ2-1, with a weak D call of TRBD1 (6 bases match). The sample was central memory CD4+ T cells from blood. The bases read TGTGCCAGCAGTCCCCGGATGGGGGCTGCCGGGGACAATGAGCAGTTCTTC. It translates as CASSPRMGAAGDNEQFF.